This T cell receptor (beta chain) was captured by sequencing in a study of control samples from healthy donors and cancer patients. Clones were read by immunoSEQ multiplex PCR, and TCRdb kept only the in-frame ones, dropping some. The table lists tens of thousands of clones, about 91% of them singletons. The ends were cut back, 5 bases at V and 0 bases at J, with 15 bases in the middle. CDR1 and CDR2 from the germline V gene are LGHNA and YSLEER. The CDR3 spans 16 residues. V gene TRBV4-3 combines with J gene TRBJ2-3; D may be TRBD1 or TRBD2 (5 bases each). Sequenced input: PBMCs. The clonotype was recovered from a man aged 30 to 45 with colorectal cancer. CDR3 in DNA: TGCGCCAGCAGCGTAGAGTTCAGGGACAGCACAGATACGCAGTATTTT. This gives the protein CASSVEFRDSTDTQYF.